This T cell receptor (beta chain) is from a study of control samples from healthy donors and cancer patients. J lost 1 base, V lost 3 bases, and 4 bases had no gene match. The CDR3 contains 17 residues. Germline CDR1 is KGHSH and CDR2 is LQKENI. This clone was counted once. The data were produced by immunoSEQ multiplex PCR, yet TCRdb's version contains in-frame clones alone and is incomplete. The sample includes approximately 52,000 clones, around 90% seen only once; the top ten take approximately 3.4%. The chain has TRBV18 and TRBJ2-3; 13 bases map to TRBD2. The source is a middle-aged man in good health. Sequenced material: blood. The CDR3 DNA sequence: TGTGCCAGCTCACCTTGGACTAGCGGGAGCGGCACAGATACGCAGTATTTT. As protein: CASSPWTSGSGTDTQYF.